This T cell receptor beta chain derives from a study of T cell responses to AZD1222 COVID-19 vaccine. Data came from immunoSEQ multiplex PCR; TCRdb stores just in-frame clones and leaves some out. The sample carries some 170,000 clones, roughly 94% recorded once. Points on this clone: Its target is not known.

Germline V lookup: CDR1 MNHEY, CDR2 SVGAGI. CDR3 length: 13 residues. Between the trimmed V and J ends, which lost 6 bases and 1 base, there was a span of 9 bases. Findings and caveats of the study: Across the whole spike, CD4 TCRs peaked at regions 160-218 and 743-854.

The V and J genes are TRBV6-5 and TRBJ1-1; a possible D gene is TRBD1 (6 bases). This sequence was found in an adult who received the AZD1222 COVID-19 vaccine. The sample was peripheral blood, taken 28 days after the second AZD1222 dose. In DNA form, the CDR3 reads TGTGCCAGCAGGCAGGGGAGGAACACTGAAGCTTTCTTT. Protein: CASRQGRNTEAFF.